These 32 T cell receptor beta chains came from one sample sequenced in a study of technical replicates of blood from a handful of donors. Libraries were prepared by immunoSEQ multiplex PCR; TCRdb keeps only in-frame clonotypes and omits some of them. The table includes roughly 71,000 clones, around 90% detected once. The specimen was T cells isolated from PBMCs. These receptors came from a human donor in good health.

The V call is TRBV9, the J call TRBJ2-3; TRBD1 matches 9 bases. The CDR3 length is 18 residues. J lost 0 bases, V lost 3 bases, and 11 bases had no gene match. Germline V lookup: CDR1 SGDLS, CDR2 YYNGEE. The CDR3 DNA reads as TGTGCCAGCAGCGCCCGGGACAGGGAGGACTATAGCACAGATACGCAGTATTTT. Protein: CASSARDREDYSTDTQYF.

V and J are TRBV19 and TRBJ2-1; TRBD2 matches 11 bases. V lost 5 bases and J lost 8; bases outside the gene matches: 11. Germline CDR1 is LNHDA and CDR2 is SQIVND (reference sequence). The CDR3 runs to 16 residues. CDR3 region: CASSGSGRAFMDEQFF. DNA of the CDR3: TGTGCCAGTAGTGGTAGCGGGAGGGCCTTTATGGATGAGCAGTTCTTC.

The chain employs TRBV10-3 and TRBJ2-7, with a tentative D call TRBD2 (6 bases). Looked up from germline, CDR1 is ENHRY and CDR2 is SYGVKD. V shed 10 bases and J shed 2 bases, with 18 bases lying between them. This CDR3 spans 14 amino acids. The CDR3 sequence: CATRGGTGTYEQYF. In DNA form, the CDR3 reads TGTGCCACCCGTGGCGGGACTGGAACCTACGAGCAGTACTTC.

The chain has TRBV6-5 and TRBJ1-3; D might be TRBD1 (5 bases). V was shortened by 4 bases and J by 1 base, with 5 bases between the two germline ends. Germline lookup yields CDR1 MNHEY and CDR2 SVGAGI. This CDR3 region has 13 residues. As DNA, the CDR3 is TGTGCCAGCAGTTCAGGGTCTGGAAACACCATATATTTT. It is translated as CASSSGSGNTIYF.

The rearrangement joins TRBV6-1 to TRBJ1-1, with unresolved D. The germline V gene encodes CDR1 MNHNS and CDR2 SASEGT. Between the trimmed V and J ends, which lost 4 bases and 0 bases, there was a span of 6 bases. The CDR3 runs 13 residues. The CDR3 is CASSAFLNTEAFF. CDR3 nucleotides: TGTGCCAGCAGTGCCTTCCTGAACACTGAAGCTTTCTTT.

This clone came up once. V is TRBV19 and J is TRBJ1-5, with D perhaps TRBD1 (6 bases). The CDR3 sequence is 15 residues long. Trimming cost V 5 bases and J 0 bases, with 11 bases left between them. Per the germline V gene, CDR1 is LNHDA and CDR2 is SQIVND (reference sequence). The CDR3 is CASSEQGISNQPQHF. For the CDR3, the DNA is TGTGCCAGTAGTGAACAGGGTATTAGCAATCAGCCCCAGCATTTT.

The J gene is TRBJ2-7, the V gene TRBV7-2; TRBD2 agrees at 10 bases. CDR3 length equals 15 residues. V shed 6 bases, J shed 0 bases, and the junction held 5 bases outside the gene matches. Germline V gene data show CDR1 as SGHTA and CDR2 as FQGNSA. CDR3 sequence: CASSPSGRASYEQYF. The CDR3 nucleotides are TGTGCCAGCAGTCCGAGCGGGAGGGCCTCCTACGAGCAGTACTTC. Together with reference TRBV7-2 and TRBJ2-7, the CDR3 gives the full variable domain: GAGVSQSPSNKVTEKGKDVELRCDPISGHTALYWYRQSLGQGLEFLIYFQGNSAPDKSGLPSDRFSAERTGGSVSTLTIQRTQQEDSAVYLCASSPSGRASYEQYFGPGTRLTVT.

The chain carries TRBV9 and TRBJ2-1; possible D gene TRBD1, 5 bases. This CDR3 is 13 amino acids long. Germline values: CDR1 SGDLS, CDR2 YYNGEE. V gave up 0 bases and J gave up 8 bases, with 9 bases separating them. CDR3 residues: CASSVGIGDEQFF. The DNA of the CDR3 is TGTGCCAGCAGCGTAGGGATAGGGGATGAGCAGTTCTTC.

The chain joins TRBV19 to TRBJ2-7, with 11 positions matching TRBD1. Trimming cost V 5 bases and J 0 bases; bases outside gene matches: 6. Germline loops: CDR1 LNHDA, CDR2 SQIVND (reference sequence). The CDR3 has 16 amino acids. CDR3 sequence (DNA): TGTGCCAGTAGTCCCGGGGACAGGGGGGCCTCCTACGAGCAGTACTTC. This gives the protein CASSPGDRGASYEQYF.

The CDR3 loop is CANLVHSEAFF. The CDR3, as DNA: TGCGCCAACCTCGTACATTCTGAAGCTTTCTTT. This chain joins TRBV10-1 and TRBJ1-1, with D uncertain. CDR1 WNHNN and CDR2 SYGVQD come from the germline V gene (reference sequence). Deletions cut 10 bases from V and 6 bases from J, with 12 bases between. The CDR3 loop spans 11 amino acids.

This clone was counted a few times. The chain recombines TRBV7-2 with TRBJ1-2; 7 bases fit TRBD1. The germline V gene has CDR1 SGHTA and CDR2 FQGNSA. This CDR3 comprises 14 residues. V shed 1 base, J shed 6 bases, and the junction held 5 bases outside the gene matches. DNA for the CDR3: TGTGCCAGCAGCTTAGTTACAGGGGCCGATGGCTACACCTTC. Translation gives CASSLVTGADGYTF.

The rearrangement links TRBV6-5 to TRBJ1-4; 7 nucleotides line up with TRBD1. V lost 6 bases to trimming and J lost 3 bases; unmatched junction nucleotides: 4. The CDR3 loop spans 14 amino acids. Germline assignment: CDR1 MNHEY and CDR2 SVGAGI. The CDR3 bases are TGTGCCAGCAGGATAGACAGGGCTAATGAAAAACTGTTTTTT. Residues: CASRIDRANEKLFF.

The J gene is TRBJ1-1, the V gene TRBV28; 9 bases align to TRBD1. This CDR3 has 16 residues. Germline loops: CDR1 MDHEN, CDR2 SYDVKM. The V gene end was trimmed by 3 bases and the J gene end by 5 bases; junction bases not matched to a gene: 10. CDR3 nucleotide sequence: TGTGCCAGCAGTTTTCTATTGGGACAGGGAAGGACTGAAGCTTTCTTT. Translating gives CASSFLLGQGRTEAFF.

The chain employs TRBV6-5 and TRBJ2-2; D unresolved. There are 16 residues in the CDR3. CDR1 MNHEY and CDR2 SVGAGI come from the germline V gene. The V end lost 0 bases, the J end lost 1 base, and 9 bases lay between the germline ends. DNA of the CDR3: TGTGCCAGCAGTTACTCGCTCCCAGGGAACACCGGGGAGCTGTTTTTT. Amino acid sequence: CASSYSLPGNTGELFF.

This chain uses TRBV14 with TRBJ2-7, with 7 bases identical to TRBD1. J was trimmed by 6 bases and V by 4 bases; bases with no gene match: 12. Germline V CDR1 and CDR2: SGHDN, FVKESK. This CDR3 contains 15 residues. For the CDR3, the DNA is TGTGCCAGCAGCCTACAAAGACAGGGTTTGCGCGAGCAGTACTTC. Protein: CASSLQRQGLREQYF.

The chain links TRBV29-1 to TRBJ2-3; no reliable D call. The CDR3 is 12 residues long. Germline V gene lookup returns CDR1 SQVTM and CDR2 ANQGSEA. Trimming took 0 bases from V and 9 from J, leaving 10 bases between them. The CDR3 sequence is CSVEDVENTQYF. As DNA, the CDR3 is TGCAGCGTTGAAGATGTGGAGAACACGCAGTATTTT.

The chain employs TRBV9 and TRBJ2-7; 7 bases agree with TRBD1. The V gene's germline CDR1 is SGDLS and CDR2 YYNGEE. V lost 3 bases and J lost 0; bases outside the gene matches: 3. The CDR3 extends over 14 amino acids. This CDR3 reads CASSAGTDSYEQYF. For the CDR3, the DNA is TGTGCCAGCAGCGCGGGGACAGACTCCTACGAGCAGTACTTC.

The chain uses TRBV19 and TRBJ2-1; the D gene is possibly TRBD2 (5 bases). This CDR3 contains 18 residues. Looked up from germline, CDR1 is LNHDA and CDR2 is SQIVND (reference sequence). V shed 0 bases and J shed 1 base, with 16 bases lying between them. This CDR3 is CASSIDPFQPGSYNEQFF. DNA for the CDR3: TGTGCCAGTAGTATAGATCCGTTCCAGCCGGGATCCTACAATGAGCAGTTCTTC.

The V gene is TRBV4-1, the J gene TRBJ2-7; 10 bases line up with TRBD1. V dropped 3 bases and J dropped 3; count of bases not matched to a gene: 2. Germline assignment: CDR1 MGHRA and CDR2 YSYEKL. The CDR3 is made up of 14 amino acids. CDR3 protein: CASSHGQGDYEQYF. CDR3 sequence (DNA): TGCGCCAGCAGCCATGGACAGGGGGACTACGAGCAGTACTTC.

V gene TRBV14 combines with J gene TRBJ1-2; D might be TRBD1 (6 bases). Looked up from germline, CDR1 is SGHDN and CDR2 is FVKESK. The CDR3 is 17 amino acids. The V end lost 0 bases, the J end lost 8 bases, and 22 bases lay between the germline ends. The CDR3 reads CASSQDSVWGGPPGYTF. The CDR3 nucleotides are TGTGCCAGCAGCCAAGACAGCGTATGGGGGGGCCCGCCGGGCTACACCTTC.

The chain couples TRBV19 to TRBJ2-1; 7 bases are a match to TRBD2. V trimming: 11 bases; J trimming: 4 bases; junction bases outside the gene matches: 14. Germline CDR1 LNHDA, CDR2 SQIVND (reference sequence). This CDR3 contains 15 residues. CDR3 loop: CACSDQRDFYNEQFF. The DNA of the CDR3 is TGTGCCTGCTCAGACCAGCGGGACTTTTACAATGAGCAGTTCTTC.

The J gene is TRBJ1-5, the V gene TRBV18; D not resolved. The CDR3 is 14 residues long. The V gene's germline CDR1 is KGHSH and CDR2 LQKENI. The V and J ends lost 3 bases and 8 bases respectively, with 14 bases between them. The CDR3 region has the DNA TGTGCCAGCTCACCCTTAAGAGGGTTCGAGCCCCAGCATTTT. It specifies CASSPLRGFEPQHF. The full variable domain, in which reference TRBV18 and TRBJ1-5 provide the parts outside the CDR3, is NAGVMQNPRHLVRRRGQEARLRCSPMKGHSHVYWYRQLPEEGLKFMVYLQKENIIDESGMPKERFSAEFPKEGPSILRIQQVVRGDSAAYFCASSPLRGFEPQHFGDGTRLSIL.

The rearrangement links TRBV9 to TRBJ2-1; D gene ambiguous. Germline V gene lookup returns CDR1 SGDLS and CDR2 YYNGEE. The CDR3 totals 15 residues. Trimming left V 0 bases short and J 0 bases short, with 7 bases between. The CDR3: CASSVDWSSYNEQFF. The CDR3 bases are TGTGCCAGCAGCGTAGATTGGAGCTCCTACAATGAGCAGTTCTTC.

The rearrangement uses TRBV6-1 and TRBJ2-5; 8 bases fit TRBD2. Unmatched junction bases numbered 8, after V lost 7 bases and J lost 4 bases. Germline CDR1 is MNHNS and CDR2 is SASEGT. This CDR3 is built from 14 residues. The CDR3 is CASNEREIVETQYF. Here the CDR3 DNA reads TGTGCCAGCAATGAGCGGGAGATTGTAGAGACCCAGTACTTC.

The chain combines TRBV7-9 with TRBJ1-5; no reliable D call. V was trimmed by 1 base and J by 8 bases, leaving 6 bases between them. Germline V CDR1 and CDR2: SEHNR, FQNEAQ (reference sequence). There are 12 residues in the CDR3. The CDR3 DNA reads TGTGCCAGCAGCTTAGAGCTGAAGCCCCAGCATTTT. Residues: CASSLELKPQHF.

V gene TRBV5-8 combines with J gene TRBJ2-5, with 9 positions matching TRBD1. Per germline, CDR1 SGHTS and CDR2 YDEGEE. The CDR3 length is 15 residues. With V trimmed by 1 base and J by 5 bases, 6 bases remained unmatched. The CDR3 is CASSLIGQGRETQYF. The CDR3 nucleotides are TGTGCCAGCAGCTTGATAGGACAGGGGCGGGAGACCCAGTACTTC.

The gene calls are TRBV5-4 and TRBJ2-5; D is unresolved. The germline V gene has CDR1 SGHNT and CDR2 YYREEE (reference sequence). Trimming stripped 3 bases from V and 0 bases from J, with 15 bases between. The CDR3 has 16 amino acids. The CDR3 protein is CASSSLLDLYQETQYF. CDR3 nucleotides: TGTGCCAGCAGCTCCTTATTAGACTTGTACCAAGAGACCCAGTACTTC.

This clone was seen a single time. Sequence at one end of the junction differs from germline and may be a read error. CDR3 bases: TGTGCCAGCAGCTACCAAGCGGGGGGCCTAGATTTT. Amino acids: CASSYQAGGLDF. This sequence joins TRBV5-6 and TRBJ1-4; D perhaps matches TRBD1 (6 bases). The germline gives CDR1 SGHDT, CDR2 YYEEEE. The CDR3 totals 12 residues.

The chain carries TRBV29-1 and TRBJ1-2; D is ambiguous. Trimming left V 3 bases short and J 2 bases short, with 16 bases between. CDR1 SQVTM and CDR2 ANQGSEA come from the germline V gene. The CDR3 runs 15 residues. This CDR3 reads CSVDTPSVDNYGYTF. In nucleotides, the CDR3 is TGCAGCGTTGATACTCCTAGCGTCGACAACTATGGCTACACCTTC.

V gene TRBV4-1 combines with J gene TRBJ2-7; 10 bases are shared with TRBD2. J was trimmed by 2 bases and V by 3 bases; bases with no gene match: 4. Germline CDR1 MGHRA, CDR2 YSYEKL. The CDR3 loop spans 15 amino acids. CDR3: CASSQVLAGTYEQYF. CDR3 nucleotide sequence: TGCGCCAGCAGCCAGGTACTAGCGGGAACCTACGAGCAGTACTTC.

The genes are TRBV19 and TRBJ2-7; 9 bases fit TRBD1. The CDR3 loop spans 14 amino acids. Germline CDR1 and CDR2: LNHDA and SQIVND (reference sequence). V lost 5 bases, J lost 3 bases, and 5 bases stayed unmatched. The CDR3 DNA follows: TGTGCCAGTAGTTCGATGGGACAGGGCTACGAGCAGTACTTC. Protein sequence: CASSSMGQGYEQYF. Complete variable domain (other parts from reference TRBV19 and TRBJ2-7): DGGITQSPKYLFRKEGQNVTLSCEQNLNHDAMYWYRQDPGQGLRLIYYSQIVNDFQKGDIAEGYSVSREKKESFPLTVTSAQKNPTAFYLCASSSMGQGYEQYFGPGTRLTVT.

This clone was detected a few times. The chain links TRBV10-2 to TRBJ1-1, with D possibly being TRBD1 (6 bases). CDR3 length equals 13 residues. The V gene lost 3 bases and the J gene lost 3 bases, with 8 bases spanning the gap. Germline loops: CDR1 WSHSY, CDR2 SAAADI. The CDR3 sequence: CASSEQGYTEAFF. As DNA, the CDR3 is TGCGCCAGCAGTGAACAGGGATACACTGAAGCTTTCTTT.